This note documents a single T cell receptor beta chain sequence. The antigen remains unidentified. These data originate in a study of Ad26.COV2.S vaccination and SARS-CoV-2 variants. In the study overall: COV1001, an Ad26.COV2.S trial, supplied this vaccine-arm donor.

Treatment meaning: some 20 received Ad26.COV2.S at low or high dose, single or two shots; roughly five received placebo; per-sample allocation not given. After the first vaccine or placebo injection, samples were drawn on day 63. Adults aged 18-55 years in Boston included the donor. Trimming removed 1 base from V and 7 bases from J, with 8 bases in between. Germline CDR1 reads SGHTA; CDR2 reads FQGNSA. The CDR3 is 14 amino acids. Whole-study findings and limits: Breadth and depth estimates from TCRs may understate total T cell responses. Researchers reported similar non-spike TCR breadth in vaccine and placebo recipients.

Repertoires were generated with immunoSEQ multiplex PCR, while TCRdb's copy carries only in-frame clones and drops some. This table holds 250,000 or so clones, roughly 85% found once. The sequencing here drew on peripheral blood, taken in a trial of Ad26.COV2.S vaccine versus placebo. This sequence was found in a person aged 18 to 65 who received the Ad26.COV2.S COVID-19 vaccine or a placebo. The gene calls are TRBV7-2 and TRBJ1-6; D gene uncertain. In nucleotides, the CDR3 is TGTGCCAGCAGCTTAGTTGTGGGAAATTCACCCCTCCACTTT. Translating it yields CASSLVVGNSPLHF.